This T cell receptor beta chain was obtained from a study of T cell responses to AZD1222 COVID-19 vaccine. Produced via immunoSEQ multiplex PCR; TCRdb's table is partial and in-frame only. The table records 140,000 to 150,000 clones, roughly nine tenths of them present only once. The CDR3 sequence is 17 residues long. The germline V gene encodes CDR1 MNHEY and CDR2 SMNVEV (reference sequence). Trimming took 3 bases from V and 10 from J; bases not matched to a gene: 15. Study outcomes and limitations: Among vaccine-associated CD4 TCRs, coverage spanned spike, with dominance at 160-218 and 743-854. Spike-specific TCR breadth and depth rose after two AZD1222 doses. Donors were largely white British and mainly female; clonal diversity was possibly underestimated.

Turning to this clone: The antigen is not known.

This sample comprised peripheral blood, obtained on day 0 of AZD1222 vaccination. This chain uses TRBV27 with TRBJ1-6; the match to TRBD1 covers 7 bases. The source is an adult in good health. CDR3 amino acids: CASSFGGRGVSESPLHF. The CDR3 DNA reads as TGTGCCAGCAGTTTCGGCGGCAGGGGGGTTTCGGAATCACCCCTCCACTTT.